The rows below give T cell receptor beta chains drawn from one sample of a study of shared clonotypes between healthy human individuals. Sequenced by immunoSEQ multiplex PCR; TCRdb stores in-frame clones only, minus some. The sample carries around 2.1 million clones, around 95% recorded once. Specimen: naive CD4+ T cells sorted from blood. The origin of the receptors is a man aged 18 to 29 in good health. Each CDR3 is given with its conserved first and last residue. Some rows have no size entry. The others give once, few or many, or a class for an expanded clone.

cdr3_aa	j_call	clone_size	v_call
CTSSQDILAGGSTQYF	TRBJ2-3	once	TRBV1
CASSPGKNYGYTF	TRBJ1-2	.	TRBV18
CASSQDSEVGSGAKNIQYF	TRBJ2-4	.	TRBV4-3
CASSERTSAKNIQYF	TRBJ2-4	.	TRBV7-9
CASSVAGNTGELFF	TRBJ2-2	.	TRBV9
CASSGQGPGTGELFF	TRBJ2-2	.	TRBV2
CASPRGLRLSYNEQFF	TRBJ2-1	.	TRBV2
CASSNRQSPPPQHF	TRBJ1-5	.	TRBV6-5
CASSLGYFGTGDYEYF	TRBJ2-4	.	TRBV7-2
CARRPGTGSHEQYF	TRBJ2-7	.	TRBV5-3
CASSPKGEAFF	TRBJ1-1	.	TRBV6-6